The T cell receptor (beta chain) described here comes from a study of a mutant IDH1 vaccine in newly diagnosed glioma. The overall study: Eight vaccinations went to patients in weeks 1, 3, 5, 7, 11, 15, 19, 23.

Sequencing used immunoSEQ multiplex PCR; TCRdb keeps in-frame clones, though not all of them. The table includes about 56,000 clones, 87% detected once. Germline V lookup: CDR1 SGHNT, CDR2 YYREEE (reference sequence). The CDR3 extends over 16 amino acids. V was pared by 4 bases and J by 3 bases, with 10 bases of the junction left unmatched. As for time point: week 23, last vaccination. The investigators gave 300 ug of mutant IDH1 20-mer peptide in each vaccine dose, together with topical imiquimod. Of note for this clone: Its antigen is still unknown.

Study outcomes and limitations: Among patients, nearly 95% showed immune responses induced by the vaccine.

The chain joins TRBV5-4 to TRBJ2-5; 9 positions match TRBD2. Here the sequenced sample was PBMCs, taken from a glioma patient whose treatment included an IDH1 peptide vaccine. The sequence derives from a man aged 35 to 55 with glioma. Written as DNA, the CDR3 is TGTGCCAGCAGCCCACTGACTAGCGGACGAGAAGAGACCCAGTACTTC. The encoded protein is CASSPLTSGREETQYF.